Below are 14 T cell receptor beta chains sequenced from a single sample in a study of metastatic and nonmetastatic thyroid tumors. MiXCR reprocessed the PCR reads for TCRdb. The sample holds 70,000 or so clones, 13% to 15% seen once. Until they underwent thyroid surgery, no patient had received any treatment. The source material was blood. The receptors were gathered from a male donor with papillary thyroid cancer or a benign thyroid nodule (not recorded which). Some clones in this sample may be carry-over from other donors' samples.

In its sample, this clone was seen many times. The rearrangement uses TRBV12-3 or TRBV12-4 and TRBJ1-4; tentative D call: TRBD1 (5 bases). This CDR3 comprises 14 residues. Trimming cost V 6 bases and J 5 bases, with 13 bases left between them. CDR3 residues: CASRYDSINEKLFF. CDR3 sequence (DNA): TGTGCCAGCAGGTATGACAGCATCAATGAAAAACTGTTTTTT.

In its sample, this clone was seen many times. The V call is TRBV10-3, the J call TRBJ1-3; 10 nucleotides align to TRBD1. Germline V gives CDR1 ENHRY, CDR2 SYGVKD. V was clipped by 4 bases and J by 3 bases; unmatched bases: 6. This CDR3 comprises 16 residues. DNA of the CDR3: TGTGCCATCAGTGGACAGGGGGCCAAGGGTGGAAACACCATATATTTT. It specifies CAISGQGAKGGNTIYF.

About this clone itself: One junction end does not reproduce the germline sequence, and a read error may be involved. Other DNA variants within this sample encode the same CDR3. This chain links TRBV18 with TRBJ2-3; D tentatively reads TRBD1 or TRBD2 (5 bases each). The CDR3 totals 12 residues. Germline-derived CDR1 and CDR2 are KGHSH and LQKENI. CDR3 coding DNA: TGCGCCAGCTCACAGAGGGGAGATACGCAGTATTTT. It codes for CASSQRGDTQYF.

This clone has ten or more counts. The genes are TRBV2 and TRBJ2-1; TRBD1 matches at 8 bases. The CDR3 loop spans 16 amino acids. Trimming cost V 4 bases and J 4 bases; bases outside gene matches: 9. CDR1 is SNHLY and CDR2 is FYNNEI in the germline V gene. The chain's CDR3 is CASSGAPGQDYNEQFF. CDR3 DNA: TGTGCCAGCAGTGGGGCGCCGGGACAGGATTACAATGAGCAGTTCTTC.

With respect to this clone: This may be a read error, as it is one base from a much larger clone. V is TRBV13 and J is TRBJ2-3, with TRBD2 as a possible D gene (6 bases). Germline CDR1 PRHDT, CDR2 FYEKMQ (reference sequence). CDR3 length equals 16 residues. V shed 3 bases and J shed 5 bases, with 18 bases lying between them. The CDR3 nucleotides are TGTGCCAGCAGCTTTTCTGGGCTATCGGGAGAAGATACGCAGTATTTT. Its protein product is CASSFSGLSGEDTQYF. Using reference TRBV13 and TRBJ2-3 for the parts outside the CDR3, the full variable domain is AAGVIQSPRHLIKEKRETATLKCYPIPRHDTVYWYQQGPGQDPQFLISFYEKMQSDKGSIPDRFSAQQFSDYHSELNMSSLELGDSALYFCASSFSGLSGEDTQYFGPGTRLTVL.

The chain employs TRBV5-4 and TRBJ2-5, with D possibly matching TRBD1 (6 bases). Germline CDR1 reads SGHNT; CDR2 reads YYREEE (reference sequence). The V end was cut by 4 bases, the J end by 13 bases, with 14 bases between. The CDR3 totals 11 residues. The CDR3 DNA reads TGTGCCAGCAGCCTCAGGGGTCTCCGGTACTTC. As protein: CASSLRGLRYF.

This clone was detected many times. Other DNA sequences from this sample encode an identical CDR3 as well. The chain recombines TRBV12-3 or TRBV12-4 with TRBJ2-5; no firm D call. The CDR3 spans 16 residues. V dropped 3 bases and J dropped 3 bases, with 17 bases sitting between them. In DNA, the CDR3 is TGTGCCAGCAGTTTTATCTCCGGTACCAGCGAAGAGACCCAGTACTTC. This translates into CASSFISGTSEETQYF.

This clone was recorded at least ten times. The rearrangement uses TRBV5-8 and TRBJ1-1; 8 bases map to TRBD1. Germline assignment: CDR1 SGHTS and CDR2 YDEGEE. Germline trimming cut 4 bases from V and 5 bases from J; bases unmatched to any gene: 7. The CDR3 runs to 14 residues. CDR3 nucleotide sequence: TGTGCCAGCAGCCCCGGGACAGGACGTACTGAAGCTTTCTTT. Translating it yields CASSPGTGRTEAFF. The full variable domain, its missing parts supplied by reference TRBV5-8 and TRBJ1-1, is EAGVTQSPTHLIKTRGQQATLRCSPISGHTSVYWYQQALGLGLQFLLWYDEGEERNRGNFPPRFSGRQFPNYSSELNVNALELEDSALYLCASSPGTGRTEAFFGQGTRLTVV.

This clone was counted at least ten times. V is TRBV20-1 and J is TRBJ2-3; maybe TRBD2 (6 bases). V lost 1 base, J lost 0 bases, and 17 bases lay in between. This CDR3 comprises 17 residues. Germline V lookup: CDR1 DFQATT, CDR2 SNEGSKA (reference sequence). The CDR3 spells CSARGFLLAASTDTQYF. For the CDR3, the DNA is TGCAGTGCTAGAGGATTCTTACTAGCTGCGAGCACAGATACGCAGTATTTT.

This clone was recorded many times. The CDR3 protein is CASSLWWAGVSSYEQYV. The CDR3 DNA reads TGTGCCAGCAGCTTGTGGTGGGCGGGAGTGTCTTCCTACGAGCAGTACGTC. The chain combines TRBV5-6 with TRBJ2-7, with 7 nucleotides matching TRBD2. V shed 1 base and J 1 base; nucleotides not matched to a gene: 11. Germline V gives CDR1 SGHDT, CDR2 YYEEEE. This CDR3 has 17 residues.

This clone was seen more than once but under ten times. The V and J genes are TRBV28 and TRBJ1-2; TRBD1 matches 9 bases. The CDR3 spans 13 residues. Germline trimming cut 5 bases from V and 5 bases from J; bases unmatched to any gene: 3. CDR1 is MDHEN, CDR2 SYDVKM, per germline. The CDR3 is CASSLGQGYGYTF. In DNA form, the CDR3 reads TGTGCCAGCAGTCTAGGACAGGGGTATGGCTACACCTTC.

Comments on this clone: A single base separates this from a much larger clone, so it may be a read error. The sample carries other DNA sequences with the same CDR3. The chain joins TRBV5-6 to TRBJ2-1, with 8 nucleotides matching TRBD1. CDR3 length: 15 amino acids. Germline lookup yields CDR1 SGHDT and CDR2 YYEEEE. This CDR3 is CASTFRGTGYNEQFF. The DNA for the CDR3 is TGTGCCAGCACCTTTCGAGGGACAGGTTACAATGAACAGTTCTTC.

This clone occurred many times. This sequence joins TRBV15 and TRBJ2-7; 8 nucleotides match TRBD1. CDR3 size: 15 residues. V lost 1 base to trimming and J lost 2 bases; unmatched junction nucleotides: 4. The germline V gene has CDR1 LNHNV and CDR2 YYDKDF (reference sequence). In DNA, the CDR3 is TGTGCCACCAGCAGAGGACAGGGGCTAGCCTACGAGCAGTACTTC. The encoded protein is CATSRGQGLAYEQYF.

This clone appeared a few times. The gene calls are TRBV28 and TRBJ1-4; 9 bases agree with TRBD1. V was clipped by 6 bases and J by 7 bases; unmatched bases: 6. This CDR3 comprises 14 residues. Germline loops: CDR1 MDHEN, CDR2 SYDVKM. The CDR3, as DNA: TGTGCCAGCAGACAGGGGGCGCTGAGTGAAAAACTGTTTTTT. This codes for CASRQGALSEKLFF.